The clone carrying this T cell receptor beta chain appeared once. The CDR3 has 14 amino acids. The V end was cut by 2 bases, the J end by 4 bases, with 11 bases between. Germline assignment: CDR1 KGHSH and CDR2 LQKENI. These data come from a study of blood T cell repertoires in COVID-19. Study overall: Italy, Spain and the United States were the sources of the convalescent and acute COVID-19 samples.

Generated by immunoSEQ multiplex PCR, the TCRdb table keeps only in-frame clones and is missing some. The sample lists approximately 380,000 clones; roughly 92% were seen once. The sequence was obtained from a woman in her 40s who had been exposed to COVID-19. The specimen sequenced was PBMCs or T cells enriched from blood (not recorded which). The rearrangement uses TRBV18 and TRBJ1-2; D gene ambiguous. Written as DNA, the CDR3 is TGTGCCAGCTCACCAGGCCGGGTAGTCTATGGCTACACCTTC. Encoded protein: CASSPGRVVYGYTF.